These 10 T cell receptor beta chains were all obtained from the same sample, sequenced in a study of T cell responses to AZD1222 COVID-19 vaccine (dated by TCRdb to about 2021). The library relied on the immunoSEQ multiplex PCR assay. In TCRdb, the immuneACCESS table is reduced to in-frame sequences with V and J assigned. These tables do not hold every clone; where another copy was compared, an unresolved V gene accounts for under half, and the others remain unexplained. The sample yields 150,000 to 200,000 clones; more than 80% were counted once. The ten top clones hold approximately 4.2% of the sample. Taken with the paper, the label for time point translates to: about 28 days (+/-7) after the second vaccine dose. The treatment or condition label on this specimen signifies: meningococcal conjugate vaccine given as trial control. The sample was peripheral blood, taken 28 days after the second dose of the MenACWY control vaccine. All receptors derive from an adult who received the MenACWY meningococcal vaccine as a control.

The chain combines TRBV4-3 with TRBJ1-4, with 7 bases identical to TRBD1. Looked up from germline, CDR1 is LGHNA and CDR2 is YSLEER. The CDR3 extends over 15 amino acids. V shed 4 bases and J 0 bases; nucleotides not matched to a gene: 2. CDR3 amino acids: CASSLGTATNEKLFF. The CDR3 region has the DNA TGCGCCAGCAGCCTAGGGACAGCAACTAATGAAAAACTGTTTTTT.

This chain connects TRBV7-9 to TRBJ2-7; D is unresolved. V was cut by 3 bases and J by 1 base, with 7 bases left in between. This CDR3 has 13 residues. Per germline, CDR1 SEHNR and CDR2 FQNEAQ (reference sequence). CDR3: CASSFPHSYEQYF. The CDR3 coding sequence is TGTGCCAGCAGCTTCCCTCATTCCTACGAGCAGTACTTC.

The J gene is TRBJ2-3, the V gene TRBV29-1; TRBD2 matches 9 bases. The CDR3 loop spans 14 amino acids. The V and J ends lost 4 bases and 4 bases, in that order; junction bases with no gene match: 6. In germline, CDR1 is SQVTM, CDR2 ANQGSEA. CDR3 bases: TGCAGCGTTGCAAGTAGCGGGAGCCCAGATACGCAGTATTTT. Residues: CSVASSGSPDTQYF.

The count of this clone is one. The CDR3 is CASSPENRFSYEQYF. CDR3 bases: TGTGCCAGCTCACCAGAAAACCGGTTCTCCTACGAGCAGTACTTC. The chain joins TRBV18 to TRBJ2-7; D unresolved. This CDR3 has 15 residues. The ends were cut back, 2 bases at V and 0 bases at J, with 11 bases in the middle. The germline gives CDR1 KGHSH, CDR2 LQKENI.

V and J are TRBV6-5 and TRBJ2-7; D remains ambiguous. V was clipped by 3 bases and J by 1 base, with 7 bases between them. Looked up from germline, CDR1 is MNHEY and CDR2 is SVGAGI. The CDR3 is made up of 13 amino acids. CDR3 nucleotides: TGTGCCAGCAGTTATTTACCTTCCTACGAGCAGTACTTC. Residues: CASSYLPSYEQYF.

CDR3 amino acids: CASNQGGEQYF. CDR3 DNA sequence: TGTGCCAGCAACCAGGGGGGGGAGCAGTACTTC. The chain combines TRBV6-5 with TRBJ2-7, with D perhaps matching TRBD1 or TRBD2 (7 bases each). Trimming took 7 bases from V and 7 from J, leaving 11 bases between them. Per the germline V gene, CDR1 is MNHEY and CDR2 is SVGAGI. The CDR3 covers 11 residues.

This chain's CDR3 is CASSPSGTYTDTQYF. CDR3 nucleotide sequence: TGCGCCAGCAGCCCAAGCGGGACCTACACAGATACGCAGTATTTT. The gene calls are TRBV5-1 and TRBJ2-3, with TRBD2 matching over 7 bases. Germline V lookup: CDR1 SGHRS, CDR2 YFSETQ. V lost 4 bases, J lost 2 bases, and 7 bases stayed unmatched. This CDR3 has 15 residues. Using reference TRBV5-1 and TRBJ2-3 for the parts outside the CDR3, the full variable domain is KAGVTQTPRYLIKTRGQQVTLSCSPISGHRSVSWYQQTPGQGLQFLFEYFSETQRNKGNFPGRFSGRQFSNSRSEMNVSTLELGDSALYLCASSPSGTYTDTQYFGPGTRLTVL.

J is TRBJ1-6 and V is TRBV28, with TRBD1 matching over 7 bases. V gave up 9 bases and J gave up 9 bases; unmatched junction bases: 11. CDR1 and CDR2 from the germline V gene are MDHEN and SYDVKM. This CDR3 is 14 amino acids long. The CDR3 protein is CASSEGAQISPLHF. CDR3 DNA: TGTGCCAGTTCGGAGGGGGCGCAGATTTCACCCCTCCACTTT. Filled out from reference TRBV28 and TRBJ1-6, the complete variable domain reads DVKVTQSSRYLVKRTGEKVFLECVQDMDHENMFWYRQDPGLGLRLIYFSYDVKMKEKGDIPEGYSVSREKKERFSLILESASTNQTSMYLCASSEGAQISPLHFGNGTRLTVT.

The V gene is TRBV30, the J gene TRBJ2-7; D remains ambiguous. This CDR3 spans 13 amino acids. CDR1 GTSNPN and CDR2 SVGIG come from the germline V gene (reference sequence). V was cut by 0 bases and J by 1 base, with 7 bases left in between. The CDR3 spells CAWSVGRSYEQYF. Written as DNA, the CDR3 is TGTGCCTGGAGTGTAGGGCGGTCCTACGAGCAGTACTTC.

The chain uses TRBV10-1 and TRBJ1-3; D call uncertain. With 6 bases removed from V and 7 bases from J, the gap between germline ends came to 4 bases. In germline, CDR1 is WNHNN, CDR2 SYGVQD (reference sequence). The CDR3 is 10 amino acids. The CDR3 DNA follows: TGCGCCAGCAGAGGGAACACCATATATTTT. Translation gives CASRGNTIYF.